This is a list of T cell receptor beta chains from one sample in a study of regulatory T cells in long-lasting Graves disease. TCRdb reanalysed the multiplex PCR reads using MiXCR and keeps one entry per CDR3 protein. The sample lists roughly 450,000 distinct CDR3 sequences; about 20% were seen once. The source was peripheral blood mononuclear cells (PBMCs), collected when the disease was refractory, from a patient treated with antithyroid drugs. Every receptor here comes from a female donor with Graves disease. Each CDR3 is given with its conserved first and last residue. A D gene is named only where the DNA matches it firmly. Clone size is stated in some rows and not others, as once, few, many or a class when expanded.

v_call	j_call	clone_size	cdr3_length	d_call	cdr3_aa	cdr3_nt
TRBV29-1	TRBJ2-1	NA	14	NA	CSVGGGSSYNEQFF	TGCAGCGTTGGTGGGGGGAGCTCCTACAATGAGCAGTTCTTC
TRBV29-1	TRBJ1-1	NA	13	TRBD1	CSGMTGAATEAFF	TGCAGCGGGATGACAGGGGCGGCCACTGAAGCTTTCTTT
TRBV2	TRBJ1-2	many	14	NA	CASSADSSNYGYTF	TGTGCCAGCAGTGCGGACAGTTCCAACTATGGCTACACCTTC
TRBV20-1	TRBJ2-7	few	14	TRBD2	CSARDASGAYEQYF	TGCAGTGCTAGAGATGCTAGCGGGGCCTACGAGCAGTACTTC
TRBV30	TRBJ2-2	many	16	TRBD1	CAWRRPGQTNTGELFF	TGTGCCTGGAGGCGACCGGGACAGACGAACACCGGGGAGCTGTTTTTT
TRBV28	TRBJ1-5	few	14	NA	CASSSTVDYQPQHF	TGTGCCAGCAGTTCAACCGTCGACTATCAGCCCCAGCATTTT
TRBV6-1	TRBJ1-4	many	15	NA	CASSEPTNSHGKLFF	TGTGCCAGCAGTGAACCGACGAACTCGCACGGAAAACTGTTTTTT
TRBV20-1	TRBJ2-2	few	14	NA	CSAPGSGHTGELFF	TGCAGTGCCCCTGGTAGCGGTCACACCGGGGAGCTGTTTTTT
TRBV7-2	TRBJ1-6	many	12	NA	CASSLVGSPLHF	TGTGCCAGCAGCCTGGTTGGGTCACCCCTCCACTTT
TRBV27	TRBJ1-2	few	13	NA	CASSLRGRSGYTF	TGTGCCAGCAGCCTACGGGGACGGTCAGGCTACACCTTC
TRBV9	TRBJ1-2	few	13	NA	CASSVVGAPGYTF	TGTGCCAGCAGCGTAGTGGGGGCGCCTGGCTACACCTTC
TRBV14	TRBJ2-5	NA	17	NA	CASSQKPFTWGQETQYF	TGTGCCAGCAGCCAAAAACCCTTTACATGGGGGCAAGAGACCCAGTACTTC
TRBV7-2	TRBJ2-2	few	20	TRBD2	CASTSPRLAGGPRNTGELFF	TGTGCCAGCACCTCACCTCGTTTAGCGGGAGGTCCAAGGAACACCGGGGAGCTGTTTTTT
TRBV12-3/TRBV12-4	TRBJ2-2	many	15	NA	CASSKAGTNTGELFF	TGTGCCAGCAGTAAGGCCGGGACGAACACCGGGGAGCTGTTTTTT
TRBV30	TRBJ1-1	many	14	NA	CAWNPGVMNTEAFF	TGTGCCTGGAACCCAGGGGTCATGAACACTGAAGCTTTCTTT
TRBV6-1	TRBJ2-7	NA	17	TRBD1	CASSRQSSDRVVYEQYF	TGTGCCAGCAGTCGCCAATCCTCCGACAGGGTGGTCTACGAGCAGTACTTC
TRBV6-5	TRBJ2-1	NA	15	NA	CASSYNGLAPGEQFF	TGTGCCAGCAGTTACAACGGCCTAGCGCCGGGAGAGCAGTTCTTC
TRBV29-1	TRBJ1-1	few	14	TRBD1	CSVEGITGATEAFF	TGCAGCGTTGAAGGGATTACAGGGGCCACTGAAGCTTTCTTT
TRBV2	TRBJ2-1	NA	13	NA	CASRAGDYNEQFF	TGTGCCAGCAGGGCAGGGGATTACAATGAGCAGTTCTTC
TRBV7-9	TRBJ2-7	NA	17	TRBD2	CASSLRGASGRSYEQYF	TGTGCCAGCAGCTTAAGAGGCGCTAGCGGGAGGTCCTACGAGCAGTACTTC
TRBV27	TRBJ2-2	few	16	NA	CASSPKPLGNTGELFF	TGTGCCAGCAGTCCAAAACCATTGGGGAACACCGGGGAGCTGTTTTTT
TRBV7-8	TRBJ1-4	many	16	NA	CASSRDTYATNEKLFF	TGTGCCAGCAGTCGGGACACCTACGCAACTAATGAAAAACTGTTTTTT
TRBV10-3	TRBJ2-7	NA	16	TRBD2	CAISGKGLADWVEQYF	TGTGCCATCAGTGGCAAGGGACTAGCGGATTGGGTAGAGCAGTACTTC
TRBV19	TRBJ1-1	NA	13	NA	CAGSIDWETEAFF	TGTGCCGGTAGTATAGATTGGGAAACTGAAGCTTTCTTT
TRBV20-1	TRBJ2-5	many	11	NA	CSARTGATQYF	TGCAGTGCTAGAACGGGAGCGACCCAGTACTTC
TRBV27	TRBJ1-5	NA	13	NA	CASSFWGDQPQHF	TGTGCCAGCAGTTTTTGGGGGGATCAGCCCCAGCATTTT
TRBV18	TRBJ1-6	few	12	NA	CASGGGDSPLHF	TGTGCCAGCGGCGGCGGGGATTCACCCCTCCACTTT
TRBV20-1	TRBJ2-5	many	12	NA	CSARQVLETQYF	TGCAGTGCTAGACAGGTTTTGGAGACCCAGTACTTC
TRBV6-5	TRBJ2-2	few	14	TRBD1	CASSYRGSTGELFF	TGTGCCAGCAGCTACAGGGGGAGCACCGGGGAGCTGTTTTTT
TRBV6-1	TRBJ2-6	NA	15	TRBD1	CASTRQGSGANVLTF	TGTGCCAGCACCAGACAGGGCTCTGGGGCCAACGTCCTGACTTTC
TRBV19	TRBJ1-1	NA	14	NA	CASIPGRRDTEAFF	TGTGCCAGTATCCCGGGACGGAGAGACACTGAAGCTTTCTTT
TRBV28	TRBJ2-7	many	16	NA	CASKPMGREFSYEQYF	TGTGCCAGCAAACCAATGGGCAGGGAGTTCTCCTACGAGCAGTACTTC
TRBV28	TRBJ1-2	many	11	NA	CASSADGGYTF	TGTGCCAGCAGTGCAGATGGTGGCTACACCTTC
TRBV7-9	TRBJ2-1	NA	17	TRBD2	CASSLHLTGTSYNEQFF	TGTGCCAGCAGCTTACACCTGACCGGGACTAGCTACAATGAGCAGTTCTTC
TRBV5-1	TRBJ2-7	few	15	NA	CASSRGTGRVYEQYF	TGCGCCAGCAGCCGGGGTACAGGGAGGGTGTACGAGCAGTACTTC
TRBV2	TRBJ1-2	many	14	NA	CASSEDGGFGGYTF	TGTGCCAGCAGCGAAGACGGGGGGTTTGGTGGCTACACCTTC
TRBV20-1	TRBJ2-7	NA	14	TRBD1	CSASFGTGGLEQYF	TGCAGTGCTAGTTTCGGGACAGGGGGCCTCGAGCAGTACTTC
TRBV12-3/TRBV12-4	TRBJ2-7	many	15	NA	CASSSLQGGRGEQYF	TGTGCCAGCAGTTCCTTACAGGGGGGGAGGGGTGAGCAGTACTTC
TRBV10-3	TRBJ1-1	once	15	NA	CAISEPTGPVTEAFF	TGTGCCATCAGTGAGCCGACGGGGCCCGTCACTGAAGCTTTCTTT